Below are 8 T cell receptor beta chains sequenced from a single sample in a study of blood T cell repertoires in COVID-19. Clones were sequenced by immunoSEQ multiplex PCR, and TCRdb holds only the in-frame ones, with some missing. This table holds approximately 440,000 clones, roughly 91% found once. Sequenced input: PBMCs or T cells enriched from blood (not recorded which). The receptor source for this set is a man younger than 35 who had recovered from COVID-19.

This chain connects TRBV14 to TRBJ1-4; 7 positions agree with TRBD1. Trimming at V came to 4 bases and at J to 9 bases, leaving 2 bases not matched to a gene. Germline V gene sequence: CDR1 SGHDN, CDR2 FVKESK. This CDR3 has 12 amino acids. This CDR3 reads CASSPQGKKLFF. The CDR3 DNA follows: TGTGCCAGCAGCCCACAGGGGAAAAAACTGTTTTTT.

The chain recombines TRBV19 with TRBJ2-7; TRBD2 is a possible D gene (5 bases). Germline CDR1 and CDR2: LNHDA and SQIVND (reference sequence). The V and J ends lost 5 bases and 0 bases respectively, with 11 bases between them. This CDR3 comprises 14 residues. The CDR3 sequence: CASSPGGSSYEQYF. CDR3 bases: TGTGCCAGTAGTCCTGGCGGGTCCTCCTACGAGCAGTACTTC.

The chain employs TRBV9 and TRBJ1-2, with 9 positions matching TRBD1. Germline V gives CDR1 SGDLS, CDR2 YYNGEE. The CDR3 contains 14 residues. The trim removed 4 bases at V and 3 bases at J, leaving 4 bases unmatched. The CDR3 DNA is TGTGCCAGCAGCATCCGGGACAGGGACTATGGCTACACCTTC. This codes for CASSIRDRDYGYTF.

The chain couples TRBV12-5 to TRBJ1-4; TRBD1 matches 10 bases. Germline assignment: CDR1 LGHNT and CDR2 FRNRAP. This CDR3 comprises 15 residues. Trimming cost V 1 base and J 8 bases; bases outside gene matches: 4. The CDR3, as DNA: TGTGCTAGTGGTTTGGGACAGGGGGCGGGGGAAAAACTGTTTTTT. Translation: CASGLGQGAGEKLFF. Looking up the rest from reference TRBV12-5 and TRBJ1-4 gives the full variable domain: DARVTQTPRHKVTEMGQEVTMRCQPILGHNTVFWYRQTMMQGLELLAYFRNRAPLDDSGMPKDRFSAEMPDATLATLKIQPSEPRDSAVYFCASGLGQGAGEKLFFGSGTQLSVL.

The CDR3 DNA follows: TGTGCCAGCAGCGTAAGCCCTGAACAGGCTGAAGCTTTCTTT. It codes for CASSVSPEQAEAFF. This chain connects TRBV9 to TRBJ1-1, with a tentative D call TRBD1 (5 bases). V was cut by 1 base and J by 6 bases, with 13 bases left in between. Germline-derived CDR1 and CDR2 are SGDLS and YYNGEE. CDR3 length: 14 residues.

V usage is TRBV10-3 and J usage is TRBJ1-4; D not resolved. CDR1 and CDR2 (germline): ENHRY, SYGVKD. There are 12 residues in the CDR3. Trimming removed 0 bases at V and 13 bases at J, with 9 bases between. The CDR3 spells CAISESGGGLFF. The CDR3 bases are TGTGCCATCAGTGAGTCCGGAGGCGGACTGTTTTTT.

For the CDR3, the DNA is TGTGCCTGGGGCTTGGGCAGGACACGAAGCTCTGGGGCCAACGTCCTGACTTTC. This sequence encodes CAWGLGRTRSSGANVLTF. The rearrangement joins TRBV30 to TRBJ2-6; tentative D call: TRBD1 (5 bases). The CDR3 runs 18 residues. CDR1 is GTSNPN, CDR2 SVGIG, per germline (reference sequence). The V and J ends lost 5 bases and 0 bases respectively, with 20 bases between them. Based on the CDR3 plus reference TRBV30 and TRBJ2-6, the full variable domain is SQTIHQWPATLVQPVGSPLSLECTVEGTSNPNLYWYRQAAGRGLQLLFYSVGIGQISSEVPQNLSASRPQDRQFILSSKKLLLSDSGFYLCAWGLGRTRSSGANVLTFGAGSRLTVL.

The J gene is TRBJ1-2, the V gene TRBV28; TRBD1 matches at 8 bases. J gave up 1 base and V 10 bases, and 8 bases lay outside the gene matches. The CDR3 loop spans 14 amino acids. Per the germline V gene, CDR1 is MDHEN and CDR2 is SYDVKM. Here the CDR3 DNA reads TGTGCCACCACACAGGGGGGGGTTAACTATGGCTACACCTTC. This translates into CATTQGGVNYGYTF.